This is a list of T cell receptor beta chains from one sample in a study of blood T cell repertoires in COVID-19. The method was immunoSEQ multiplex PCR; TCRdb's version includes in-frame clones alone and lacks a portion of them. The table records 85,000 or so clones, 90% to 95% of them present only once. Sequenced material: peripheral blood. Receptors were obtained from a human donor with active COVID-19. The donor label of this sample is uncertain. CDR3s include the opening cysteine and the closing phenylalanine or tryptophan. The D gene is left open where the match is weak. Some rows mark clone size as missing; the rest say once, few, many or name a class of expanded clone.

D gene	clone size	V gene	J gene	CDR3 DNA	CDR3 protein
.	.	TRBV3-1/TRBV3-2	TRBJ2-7	TGTGCCAGCAGCCAAACGGGGGAGCAGTACTTC	CASSQTGEQYF
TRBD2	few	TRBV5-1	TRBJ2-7	TGCGCCAGCAGCTTACTAGCGGGAGGGCAACGGGAGCAGTACTTC	CASSLLAGGQREQYF
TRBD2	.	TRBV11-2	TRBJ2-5	TGTGCCAGCAGATACCGGGGACTACCTCAGGAGACCCAGTACTTC	CASRYRGLPQETQYF
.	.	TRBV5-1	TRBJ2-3	TGCGCCAGCAGCTTGGCTGGGGAGGATACGCAGTATTTT	CASSLAGEDTQYF
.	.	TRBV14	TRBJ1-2	TGTGCCAGCAGCCCGCAGATGAACTATGGCTACACCTTC	CASSPQMNYGYTF
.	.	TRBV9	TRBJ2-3	TGTGCCAGCAGCGTAGTTGGGGGGACCGCCACAGATACGCAGTATTTT	CASSVVGGTATDTQYF
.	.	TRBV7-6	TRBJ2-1	TGTGCCAGCAGCCCTCAGAGGGGGGGGTACAATGAGCAGTTCTTC	CASSPQRGGYNEQFF
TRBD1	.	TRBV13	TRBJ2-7	TGTGCCAGCACCTCGGGACAGGGGCCCTCCTACGAGCAGTACTTC	CASTSGQGPSYEQYF
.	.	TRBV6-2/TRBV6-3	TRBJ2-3	TGTGCCAGCAGTTACGCCGGACAGCCTAGCACAGATACGCAGTATTTT	CASSYAGQPSTDTQYF
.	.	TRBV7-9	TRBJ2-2	TGTGCCAGCAGCTCCGCGAACACCGGGGAGCTGTTTTTT	CASSSANTGELFF
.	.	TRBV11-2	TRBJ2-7	TGTGCCAGCAGCTTACAAGTAGGGGCAAGGTCGGACGAGCAGTACTTC	CASSLQVGARSDEQYF
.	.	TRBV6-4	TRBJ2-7	TGTGCCAGCAGTGACCCCCTAGGGGGGGTAGTAGGAGGCTACGAGCAGTACTTC	CASSDPLGGVVGGYEQYF
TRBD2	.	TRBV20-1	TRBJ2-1	TGCAGTGCTAGTCGGAGCGGGGGCCTACACAATGAGCAGTTCTTC	CSASRSGGLHNEQFF
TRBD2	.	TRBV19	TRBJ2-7	TGTGCCAGTAGTATACGTACTAGCGGGGGAAACTACGAGCAGTACTTC	CASSIRTSGGNYEQYF
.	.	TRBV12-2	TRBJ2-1	TGTGCAAGTCGCCGTGTGAGGATCTTCAGGACACCCGTGGAATACTCCTACAATGAGCAGTTCTTC	CASRRVRIFRTPVEYSYNEQFF
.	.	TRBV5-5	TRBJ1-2	TGTGCCAGCAGCTTGGGACAGTATGGCTACACCTTC	CASSLGQYGYTF